This T cell receptor beta chain was recorded in a study of blood T cells in healthy people across ages. A single count supports this clonotype. CDR3 size: 20 residues. Germline lookup yields CDR1 SQVTM and CDR2 ANQGSEA. The J segment lost 4 bases and the V segment lost 8 bases, leaving 25 bases of the junction unmatched. A second PCR of about 6 to 12 cycles used a sample-barcoded 5' primer and a J-beta primer mix. TCRdb re-called the 5' RACE reads through MiXCR, storing one row per CDR3 protein. Of just over 1 million distinct CDR3 sequences in the sample, less than 50% were seen once. Specimen: blood. The chain uses TRBV29-1 and TRBJ2-4; 11 nucleotides agree with TRBD1. The TCR was taken from a woman aged 55 to 70 in good health. The CDR3 spells CSPGTGGRLCREGQKNIQYF. The CDR3 DNA sequence: TGCAGCCCCGGGACAGGGGGTAGGCTGTGTCGGGAGGGCCAAAAAAACATTCAGTACTTC.